A selection of T cell receptor beta chains follows, all from one sample in a study of cytomegalovirus exposure and HLA in healthy donors. Libraries were prepared by immunoSEQ multiplex PCR; TCRdb keeps only in-frame clonotypes and omits some of them. The sample yields around 100,000 clones, approximately 94% seen once. The sample consisted of PBMCs. The origin of the receptors is a woman between 18 and 29 years old in good health and CMV-seronegative. Both conserved end residues are part of each CDR3. The D gene is left open where the match is weak. Expanded clones are given a class, and other clones once, few, many or no size at all.

J gene: TRBJ2-7; V gene: TRBV6-1; clone size: .; D gene: TRBD2; CDR3 protein: CASKGLADYEQYF; CDR3 DNA: TGTGCCAGCAAGGGACTAGCGGACTACGAGCAGTACTTC
J gene: TRBJ2-1; V gene: TRBV5-4; clone size: .; D gene: .; CDR3 protein: CASSWTGTYNEQFF; CDR3 DNA: TGTGCCAGCAGCTGGACTGGAACGTACAATGAGCAGTTCTTC
J gene: TRBJ2-2; V gene: TRBV5-5; clone size: .; D gene: .; CDR3 protein: CASSLRGRLGVNTGELFF; CDR3 DNA: TGTGCCAGCAGCTTGAGGGGCAGGCTTGGGGTGAACACCGGGGAGCTGTTTTTT
J gene: TRBJ1-2; V gene: TRBV6-6; clone size: .; D gene: .; CDR3 protein: CASTTPGENYGYTF; CDR3 DNA: TGTGCCAGCACCACACCGGGGGAGAACTATGGCTACACCTTC
J gene: TRBJ2-5; V gene: TRBV19; clone size: .; D gene: TRBD2; CDR3 protein: CASSITSGGAKETQYF; CDR3 DNA: TGTGCCAGTAGTATCACTAGCGGGGGGGCAAAAGAGACCCAGTACTTC
J gene: TRBJ1-2; V gene: TRBV19; clone size: .; D gene: TRBD1; CDR3 protein: CASSIPTGTGVNYGYTF; CDR3 DNA: TGTGCCAGTAGTATACCCACCGGGACAGGGGTTAACTATGGCTACACCTTC
J gene: TRBJ2-7; V gene: TRBV4-1; clone size: .; D gene: .; CDR3 protein: CASSQAGAEYEQYF; CDR3 DNA: TGCGCCAGCAGCCAAGCGGGAGCTGAATACGAGCAGTACTTC
J gene: TRBJ2-1; V gene: TRBV11-1; clone size: .; D gene: TRBD1; CDR3 protein: CASSLTGEQFF; CDR3 DNA: TGTGCCAGCAGCTTGACAGGGGAGCAGTTCTTC
J gene: TRBJ2-3; V gene: TRBV7-9; clone size: .; D gene: TRBD2; CDR3 protein: CASSQSGHSGSYTDTQYF; CDR3 DNA: TGTGCCAGCAGCCAGAGCGGCCATAGCGGGTCCTACACAGATACGCAGTATTTT
J gene: TRBJ2-7; V gene: TRBV6-1; clone size: .; D gene: .; CDR3 protein: CASSEQDSKTSYEQYF; CDR3 DNA: TGTGCCAGCAGTGAGCAGGACAGTAAAACCTCCTACGAGCAGTACTTC
J gene: TRBJ2-1; V gene: TRBV7-9; clone size: once; D gene: TRBD1; CDR3 protein: CASSLLMGQGYEQFF; CDR3 DNA: TGTGCCAGCAGCTTACTTATGGGACAGGGATATGAGCAGTTCTTC
J gene: TRBJ2-3; V gene: TRBV4-1; clone size: .; D gene: .; CDR3 protein: CASSHVSPGTDTQYF; CDR3 DNA: TGCGCCAGCAGCCATGTTTCGCCGGGAACAGATACGCAGTATTTT
J gene: TRBJ1-2; V gene: TRBV2; clone size: .; D gene: .; CDR3 protein: CASSEEGTGITYGYTF; CDR3 DNA: TGTGCCAGCAGTGAAGAGGGAACAGGGATTACTTATGGCTACACCTTC
J gene: TRBJ2-3; V gene: TRBV6-7; clone size: .; D gene: TRBD2; CDR3 protein: CASSWGLAGGTDTQYF; CDR3 DNA: TGTGCCAGCAGTTGGGGACTAGCGGGGGGCACAGATACGCAGTATTTT
J gene: TRBJ2-2; V gene: TRBV19; clone size: .; D gene: TRBD1; CDR3 protein: CASTKGGIGELFF; CDR3 DNA: TGTGCCAGTACTAAAGGGGGCATCGGGGAGCTGTTTTTT
J gene: TRBJ2-7; V gene: TRBV6-5; clone size: .; D gene: TRBD2; CDR3 protein: CASGFRAGGTYEQYF; CDR3 DNA: TGTGCCAGCGGATTTAGGGCGGGAGGGACCTACGAGCAGTACTTC
J gene: TRBJ2-2; V gene: TRBV5-1; clone size: .; D gene: .; CDR3 protein: CASSAGTSNTGELFF; CDR3 DNA: TGCGCCAGCAGCGCCGGGACTTCGAACACCGGGGAGCTGTTTTTT
J gene: TRBJ2-3; V gene: TRBV6-5; clone size: .; D gene: TRBD1; CDR3 protein: CASSSGQAWNTQYF; CDR3 DNA: TGTGCCAGCAGCAGCGGACAGGCATGGAATACGCAGTATTTT
J gene: TRBJ2-3; V gene: TRBV18; clone size: .; D gene: TRBD2; CDR3 protein: CASWDYSGGTDTQYF; CDR3 DNA: TGTGCCAGCTGGGACTATAGCGGGGGCACAGATACGCAGTATTTT
J gene: TRBJ2-7; V gene: TRBV19; clone size: .; D gene: TRBD2; CDR3 protein: CASSITGLAGAHEQYF; CDR3 DNA: TGTGCCAGTAGTATAACGGGACTAGCGGGAGCCCACGAGCAGTACTTC
J gene: TRBJ2-7; V gene: TRBV27; clone size: .; D gene: .; CDR3 protein: CASSYGDNYEQYF; CDR3 DNA: TGTGCCAGCAGTTACGGGGATAACTACGAGCAGTACTTC
J gene: TRBJ2-1; V gene: TRBV30; clone size: .; D gene: TRBD2; CDR3 protein: CAWSGTSGYNEQFF; CDR3 DNA: TGTGCCTGGAGTGGGACTAGCGGGTACAATGAGCAGTTCTTC
J gene: TRBJ1-2; V gene: TRBV5-1; clone size: .; D gene: .; CDR3 protein: CASSLGQTDYGYTF; CDR3 DNA: TGCGCCAGCAGCTTGGGACAGACAGACTATGGCTACACCTTC
J gene: TRBJ1-2; V gene: TRBV5-1; clone size: .; D gene: TRBD1; CDR3 protein: CASSPGQGGSYGYTF; CDR3 DNA: TGCGCCAGCAGCCCAGGACAGGGAGGGAGTTATGGCTACACCTTC
J gene: TRBJ2-7; V gene: TRBV14; clone size: .; D gene: TRBD1; CDR3 protein: CASSRTGTGGSYEQYF; CDR3 DNA: TGTGCCAGCAGCCGGACAGGGACAGGGGGTTCCTACGAGCAGTACTTC
J gene: TRBJ2-3; V gene: TRBV9; clone size: .; D gene: TRBD2; CDR3 protein: CASSVMGGMGLAATDTQYF; CDR3 DNA: TGTGCCAGCAGCGTAATGGGGGGGATGGGACTAGCGGCCACAGATACGCAGTATTTT
J gene: TRBJ2-1; V gene: TRBV30; clone size: .; D gene: .; CDR3 protein: CAWDGLLKYNEQFF; CDR3 DNA: TGTGCCTGGGACGGACTACTAAAATACAATGAGCAGTTCTTC
J gene: TRBJ2-3; V gene: TRBV7-3; clone size: .; D gene: TRBD2; CDR3 protein: CASSPGTTSTDTQYF; CDR3 DNA: TGTGCCAGCAGTCCCGGGACTACAAGCACAGATACGCAGTATTTT
J gene: TRBJ2-4; V gene: TRBV10-3; clone size: .; D gene: TRBD2; CDR3 protein: CAISESRTSGRKAKNIQYF; CDR3 DNA: TGTGCCATCAGTGAGTCGCGGACTAGCGGGCGCAAGGCCAAAAACATTCAGTACTTC
J gene: TRBJ2-7; V gene: TRBV20-1; clone size: .; D gene: .; CDR3 protein: CSAETGREQYF; CDR3 DNA: TGCAGTGCCGAAACCGGCAGGGAGCAGTACTTC
J gene: TRBJ1-1; V gene: TRBV6-1; clone size: .; D gene: .; CDR3 protein: CASSRQWLTEAFF; CDR3 DNA: TGTGCCAGCAGTCGACAGTGGTTGACTGAAGCTTTCTTT
J gene: TRBJ2-7; V gene: TRBV18; clone size: .; D gene: TRBD2; CDR3 protein: CASSPEGAGGTYEQYF; CDR3 DNA: TGTGCCAGCTCACCCGAAGGAGCGGGAGGAACCTACGAGCAGTACTTC
J gene: TRBJ1-4; V gene: TRBV28; clone size: .; D gene: TRBD1; CDR3 protein: CASSFSDRGRNEKLFF; CDR3 DNA: TGTGCCAGCAGTTTTTCCGACAGGGGGAGAAATGAAAAACTGTTTTTT
J gene: TRBJ2-7; V gene: TRBV6-1; clone size: few; D gene: TRBD2; CDR3 protein: CASSVGTSGGYEQYF; CDR3 DNA: TGTGCCAGCAGTGTGGGGACTAGCGGGGGCTACGAGCAGTACTTC
J gene: TRBJ1-1; V gene: TRBV2; clone size: .; D gene: TRBD1; CDR3 protein: CASSTPTGQMNTEAFF; CDR3 DNA: TGTGCCAGCAGTACACCTACGGGACAGATGAACACTGAAGCTTTCTTT
J gene: TRBJ1-1; V gene: TRBV7-2; clone size: .; D gene: .; CDR3 protein: CASIKGVNTEAFF; CDR3 DNA: TGTGCCAGCATCAAGGGGGTGAACACTGAAGCTTTCTTT
J gene: TRBJ1-1; V gene: TRBV6-1; clone size: .; D gene: TRBD1; CDR3 protein: CASGAGQGHTEAFF; CDR3 DNA: TGTGCCAGCGGAGCGGGACAGGGGCACACTGAAGCTTTCTTT